This T cell receptor (beta chain) originates from a study of cytomegalovirus exposure and HLA in healthy donors. A note on this clone: The antigen is unknown.

The study's findings and limits: Upon later analysis, TCR association rates were observed to vary by HLA locus, being highest for DRB1 and lowest for HLA-C.

PCR involved 60 Vbeta and 13 Jbeta primers. The protocol was immunoSEQ multiplex PCR, while the TCRdb copy is restricted to in-frame clones and leaves out a portion. The sample lists around 130,000 clones, roughly 62% seen once, with 1.6% in the top ten. V was pared by 6 bases and J by 6 bases, with 12 bases of the junction left unmatched. Germline V lookup: CDR1 MDHEN, CDR2 SYDVKM. There are 15 residues in the CDR3. The chain couples TRBV28 to TRBJ2-7; TRBD1 matches at 9 bases. The origin of this receptor is a man aged 30-40 years in good health and CMV-seropositive. Source material: PBMCs. The CDR3: CASREKGQGYGEQYF. CDR3 bases: TGTGCCAGCAGAGAGAAAGGACAGGGGTACGGCGAGCAGTACTTC.